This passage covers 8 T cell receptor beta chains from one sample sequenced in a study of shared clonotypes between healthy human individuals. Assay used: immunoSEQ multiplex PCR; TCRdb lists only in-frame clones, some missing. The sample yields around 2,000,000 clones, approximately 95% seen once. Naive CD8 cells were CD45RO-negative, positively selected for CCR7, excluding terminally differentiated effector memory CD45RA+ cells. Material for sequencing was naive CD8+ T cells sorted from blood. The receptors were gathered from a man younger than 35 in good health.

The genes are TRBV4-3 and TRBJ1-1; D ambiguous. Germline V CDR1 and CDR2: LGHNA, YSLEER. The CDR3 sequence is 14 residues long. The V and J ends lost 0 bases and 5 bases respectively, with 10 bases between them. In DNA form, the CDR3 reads TGCGCCAGCAGCCAAGACCTTCCATTGACTGAAGCTTTCTTT. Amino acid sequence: CASSQDLPLTEAFF.

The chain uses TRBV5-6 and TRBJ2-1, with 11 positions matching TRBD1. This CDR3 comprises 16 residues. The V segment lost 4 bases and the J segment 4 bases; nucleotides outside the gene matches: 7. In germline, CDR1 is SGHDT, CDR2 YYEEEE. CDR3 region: CASSIWTGGPYNEQFF. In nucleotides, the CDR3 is TGTGCCAGCAGCATTTGGACAGGGGGCCCTTACAATGAGCAGTTCTTC.

CDR3 sequence: CASSSTRDPGVTQYF. The CDR3 DNA follows: TGTGCCAGCAGCAGTACCCGGGACCCGGGAGTGACCCAGTACTTC. This chain connects TRBV7-9 to TRBJ2-5; maybe TRBD2 (6 bases). V was pared by 5 bases and J by 7 bases, with 20 bases between. Per the germline V gene, CDR1 is SEHNR and CDR2 is FQNEAQ (reference sequence). The CDR3 runs 15 residues.

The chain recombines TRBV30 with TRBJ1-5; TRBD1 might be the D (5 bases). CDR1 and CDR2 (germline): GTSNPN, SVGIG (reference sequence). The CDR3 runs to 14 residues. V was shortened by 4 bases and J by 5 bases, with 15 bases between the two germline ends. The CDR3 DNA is TGTGCCTGGAACCGGGACGGGGTTTATCAGCCCCAGCATTTT. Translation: CAWNRDGVYQPQHF.

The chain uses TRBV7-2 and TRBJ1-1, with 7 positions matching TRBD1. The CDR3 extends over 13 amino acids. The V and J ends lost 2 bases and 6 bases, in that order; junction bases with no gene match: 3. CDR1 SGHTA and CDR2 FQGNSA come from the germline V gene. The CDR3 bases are TGTGCCAGCAGCTTATTCGGGACAGCTGAAGCTTTCTTT. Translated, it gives CASSLFGTAEAFF.

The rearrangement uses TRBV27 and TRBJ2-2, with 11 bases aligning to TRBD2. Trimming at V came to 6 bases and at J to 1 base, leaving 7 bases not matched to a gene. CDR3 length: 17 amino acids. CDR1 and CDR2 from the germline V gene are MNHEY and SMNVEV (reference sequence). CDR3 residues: CASSPYGTSGNTGELFF. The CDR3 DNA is TGTGCCAGCAGCCCCTACGGGACTAGCGGGAACACCGGGGAGCTGTTTTTT.

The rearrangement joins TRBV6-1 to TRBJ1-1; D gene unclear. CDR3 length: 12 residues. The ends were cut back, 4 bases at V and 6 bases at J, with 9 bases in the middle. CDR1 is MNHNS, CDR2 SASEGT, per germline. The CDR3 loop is CASSGGAPEAFF. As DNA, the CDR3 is TGTGCCAGCAGTGGAGGAGCCCCTGAAGCTTTCTTT.

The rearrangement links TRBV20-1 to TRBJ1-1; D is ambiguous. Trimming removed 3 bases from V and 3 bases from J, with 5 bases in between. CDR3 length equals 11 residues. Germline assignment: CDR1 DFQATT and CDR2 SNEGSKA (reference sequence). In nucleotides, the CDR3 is TGCAGTGCTAGGGCCTACACTGAAGCTTTCTTT. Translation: CSARAYTEAFF.